This TCR beta chain was identified during a study of blood T cell repertoires in COVID-19. Study information: Samples came from the United States, Italy and Spain, spanning acute and convalescent COVID-19. Sample material is recorded as cDNA or gDNA derived from T cells, B-cell-depleted T cells, or PBMCs.

Germline CDR1 reads LNHNV; CDR2 reads YYDKDF (reference sequence). This CDR3 contains 16 residues. V shed 5 bases and J shed 10 bases, with 21 bases lying between them. In the study's own analysis: Estimation of nucleated cell counts relied on the amplification of reference gene primers. Generated by immunoSEQ multiplex PCR, the TCRdb table keeps only in-frame clones and is missing some. V and J calls and clone size are those listed in that table; D and trimming were worked out from the DNA. Among 150,000 to 200,000 clones listed, 70% to 90% were seen once. Material: peripheral blood. This chain links TRBV15 with TRBJ1-6, with a weak D call TRBD1 (5 bases). This receptor was obtained from a man in his 60s with acute or convalescent COVID-19. The CDR3 sequence is CATSAKGQSPESPLHF. The CDR3 region has the DNA TGTGCCACCAGCGCCAAGGGGCAGTCCCCTGAATCACCCCTCCACTTT.